One sample yielded the 23 T cell receptor beta chains listed below, sequenced in a study of breast tumors, draining lymph nodes, adjacent tissues (dated by TCRdb to 2015 to 2016). Libraries were built with multiplex PCR. Instrument used: Illumina HiSeq 2000. TCRdb reprocessing: public reads trimmed at Q25 with fastp, clones called with MiXCR, in-frame beta chains kept. Records with the same CDR3 protein are collapsed into one entry carrying the most frequent genes and DNA. Counted in this sample were about 140,000 distinct CDR3 sequences; around 22% of them appeared once. The ten largest clones add up to under 3% of the sample. Lymph node samples were obtained from the axillary draining lymph nodes of breast cancer patients. Specimen: axillary lymph node tissue. The source of these receptors is a female donor with breast cancer. Some clones in this sample may be carry-over from other donors' samples.

This chain links TRBV6-1 with TRBJ2-3; TRBD1 matches at 7 bases. J was trimmed by 2 bases and V by 5 bases; bases with no gene match: 7. The CDR3 consists of 15 residues. CDR1 is MNHNS, CDR2 SASEGT, per germline. CDR3 amino acids: CASSTWDRPTDTQYF. CDR3 nucleotides: TGTGCCAGCAGTACATGGGACAGACCCACAGATACGCAGTATTTT.

This clonotype was found many times. V and J are TRBV20-1 and TRBJ2-1; D possibly matches TRBD1 or TRBD2 (5 bases each). Trimming shortened V by 1 base and J by 6 bases, and 10 bases separated the two germline ends. The CDR3 is 13 amino acids. Per germline, CDR1 DFQATT and CDR2 SNEGSKA (reference sequence). CDR3 in DNA: TGCAGTGCTAGAGTGGGACGGTTCAATGAGCAGTTCTTC. Its protein product is CSARVGRFNEQFF.

This clonotype was observed at least ten times. The chain carries TRBV9 and TRBJ2-7, with D possibly matching TRBD1 (6 bases). V lost 2 bases and J 2 bases, leaving 11 bases between the germline ends. CDR1 is SGDLS, CDR2 YYNGEE, per germline. CDR3 length equals 14 residues. CDR3 nucleotides: TGTGCCAGCAGCGTCCGGGACAAAGCCTACGAGCAGTACTTC. Protein: CASSVRDKAYEQYF. The whole variable domain, filled in from reference TRBV9 and TRBJ2-7, reads DSGVTQTPKHLITATGQRVTLRCSPRSGDLSVYWYQQSLDQGLQFLIQYYNGEERAKGNILERFSAQQFPDLHSELNLSSLELGDSALYFCASSVRDKAYEQYFGPGTRLTVT.

Worth noting for this clonotype: A much larger clone differs from this one at a single base, so this may be a read error. The rearrangement links TRBV3-1 to TRBJ2-5; possibly TRBD2 for D (5 bases). The length of the CDR3 is 15 residues. Trimming cost V 5 bases and J 5 bases, with 18 bases left between them. Germline CDR1 LGHDT, CDR2 YNNKEL (reference sequence). CDR3 protein: CASSARDQIHETQYF. In DNA form, the CDR3 reads TGTGCCAGCAGCGCACGGGATCAAATACATGAGACCCAGTACTTC.

Of note for this clonotype: It is likely a read error, because the conserved phenylalanine at the end of the CDR3 is missing. V gene TRBV7-8 combines with J gene TRBJ2-1, with D possibly being TRBD1 (5 bases). This CDR3 has 14 amino acids. CDR1 SGHVS and CDR2 FQNEAQ come from the germline V gene. The CDR3 region has the DNA TGTGCCAGCAGCCTAGGGGCTAAGGACAATGTGCAGTTCCTC. Translation gives CASSLGAKDNVQFL.

This clonotype has a handful of counts. This may be a read error: a much more frequent sequence differs by one nucleotide. The chain joins TRBV29-1 to TRBJ2-3; 7 positions agree with TRBD1. This CDR3 region has 14 residues. The germline CDR1 and CDR2 sequences are SQVTM and ANQGSEA. This CDR3 reads CSVERTGHPDTRYF. In DNA, the CDR3 is TGCAGCGTTGAAAGGACAGGCCACCCAGATACGCGGTATTTT.

This clonotype was seen repeatedly, ten times or more. The V call is TRBV11-3, the J call TRBJ2-7; 9 bases fit TRBD1. This CDR3 has 13 amino acids. Germline V CDR1 and CDR2: SGHNT, YENEEA. The ends lost 3 bases at V and 5 bases at J; junction bases unmatched: 2. The CDR3 bases are TGTGCCAGCAGCTTCAGGACAGGGGACGAGCAGTACTTC. Translated, it gives CASSFRTGDEQYF.

J is TRBJ2-4 and V is TRBV20-1, with no clear D. Trimming left V 1 base short and J 0 bases short, with 10 bases between. The CDR3 covers 15 residues. Germline CDR1 is DFQATT and CDR2 is SNEGSKA (reference sequence). This CDR3 reads CSARARELAKNIQYF. The CDR3 DNA reads TGCAGTGCTAGAGCCAGAGAACTAGCCAAAAACATTCAGTACTTC.

This clonotype was found many times. The chain has TRBV7-8 and TRBJ2-5; 8 positions match TRBD1. Losses at the gene ends were 5 bases for V and 4 bases for J; bases not matched to a gene: 12. Germline V CDR1 and CDR2: SGHVS, FQNEAQ. The CDR3 is made up of 16 amino acids. DNA for the CDR3: TGTGCCAGCAGCAAAGTTAAAGGTCAGGGGGCAGAGACCCAGTACTTC. This translates into CASSKVKGQGAETQYF.

V and J are TRBV20-1 and TRBJ2-2, with no clear D. Germline V gene lookup returns CDR1 DFQATT and CDR2 SNEGSKA (reference sequence). This CDR3 has 12 amino acids. Trimming removed 6 bases at V and 6 bases at J, with 11 bases between. The CDR3: CSAQPRAGELFF. CDR3 coding DNA: TGCAGTGCCCAGCCAAGGGCCGGGGAGCTGTTTTTT.

This clonotype was picked up one time. The V gene is TRBV5-6, the J gene TRBJ2-1; D is perhaps TRBD1 (5 bases). Germline loops: CDR1 SGHDT, CDR2 YYEEEE. The CDR3 is 13 residues long. V was pared by 0 bases and J by 10 bases, with 11 bases between. CDR3 in amino acids: CASSLGRAYEQFF. For the CDR3, the DNA is TGTGCCAGCAGCTTGGGCAGGGCGTACGAGCAGTTCTTC.

This clonotype has ten or more counts. CDR3 protein: CSATRGGTQYF. The CDR3 DNA reads TGCAGTGCTACTAGAGGCGGTACGCAGTATTTT. The V gene is TRBV20-1, the J gene TRBJ2-3; D not resolved. Germline CDR1 is DFQATT and CDR2 is SNEGSKA (reference sequence). There are 11 residues in the CDR3. With 4 bases removed from V and 8 bases from J, the gap between germline ends came to 10 bases.

This clonotype was recorded at least ten times. V and J are TRBV12-3 or TRBV12-4 and TRBJ2-5; D is uncertain. The CDR3 spans 13 residues. V lost 6 bases to trimming and J lost 2 bases, with 10 bases between them. This chain's CDR3 is CASSLGSQETQYF. The CDR3 DNA reads as TGTGCCAGCAGCTTGGGATCTCAAGAGACCCAGTACTTC.

V and J are TRBV28 and TRBJ2-7; tentatively, D is TRBD2 (5 bases). V was clipped by 5 bases and J by 2 bases, with 13 bases between them. This CDR3 contains 14 residues. Germline CDR1 MDHEN, CDR2 SYDVKM. CDR3 region: CASSIAGVAYEQYF. The CDR3 DNA reads TGTGCCAGCAGTATCGCCGGGGTAGCCTACGAGCAGTACTTC.

This clonotype was counted at least ten times. This chain connects TRBV5-5 to TRBJ2-3; D is unresolved. V lost 0 bases and J lost 5, with 10 bases in between. CDR3 length: 14 residues. Germline V gene lookup returns CDR1 SGHKS and CDR2 YYEKEE (reference sequence). CDR3 in amino acids: CASSLVTVGDTQYF. In DNA, the CDR3 is TGTGCCAGCAGCTTGGTAACTGTGGGAGATACGCAGTATTTT.

As regards this clonotype: A much larger clone sits a single nucleotide away, making a read error possible. The CDR3, as DNA: TGCAGTGCTAGAAAGGGGACTAGCGGGATTTCTGATACGCAGCATTTT. Translated, it gives CSARKGTSGISDTQHF. The chain is built from TRBV20-1 and TRBJ2-3, with D possibly matching TRBD1 (5 bases). The end of the DNA aligns better with TRBJ1-5, so the J call may be wrong. CDR3 size: 16 residues. Germline loops: CDR1 DFQATT, CDR2 SNEGSKA (reference sequence).

This clonotype was detected many times. The rearrangement joins TRBV7-8 to TRBJ2-5, with D unresolved. This CDR3 comprises 14 residues. CDR1 is SGHVS and CDR2 is FQNEAQ in the germline V gene. V shed 2 bases and J shed 1 base, with 8 bases lying between them. CDR3 nucleotide sequence: TGTGCCAGCAGCTTATCAGCGAGCCAAGAGACCCAGTACTTC. Amino acids: CASSLSASQETQYF.

This clonotype was seen ten or more times. The V and J genes are TRBV7-8 and TRBJ2-5; D gene ambiguous. This CDR3 comprises 16 residues. Per germline, CDR1 SGHVS and CDR2 FQNEAQ. Trimming removed 1 base at V and 7 bases at J, with 19 bases between. The CDR3 here is CASSLEEGSRLATQYF. As DNA, the CDR3 is TGTGCCAGCAGCTTAGAGGAAGGCAGTCGCCTTGCGACCCAGTACTTC.

This clonotype was seen repeatedly, ten times or more. This chain links TRBV5-6 with TRBJ2-2; TRBD1 is a possible D gene (6 bases). The V end was cut by 4 bases, the J end by 5 bases, with 15 bases between. This CDR3 has 15 amino acids. Germline assignment: CDR1 SGHDT and CDR2 YYEEEE. CDR3 sequence (DNA): TGTGCCAGCAGCCCGACAGGTTATCAAACCGGGGAGCTGTTTTTT. It encodes CASSPTGYQTGELFF.

This clonotype was detected ten times or more. The chain has TRBV20-1 and TRBJ2-7, with D hard to call. V was cut by 2 bases and J by 3 bases, with 8 bases left in between. Germline CDR1 DFQATT, CDR2 SNEGSKA (reference sequence). The CDR3 runs 12 residues. The CDR3 protein is CSARQYGYEQYF. The DNA for the CDR3 is TGCAGTGCTAGACAGTATGGCTACGAGCAGTACTTC.

This clonotype occurred a few times. V usage is TRBV6-2 or TRBV6-3 and J usage is TRBJ2-3; 13 bases map to TRBD2. This CDR3 has 16 amino acids. With 6 bases clipped from V and 2 bases from J, the junction kept 5 bases outside the gene matches. From germline, CDR1 is MNHEY and CDR2 SVGEGT. DNA of the CDR3: TGTGCCAGCAGCAAGGGACTAGCGGGGCCCACAGATACGCAGTATTTT. It translates to CASSKGLAGPTDTQYF.

Notes on this clonotype: Being one base from a much bigger clone, this may be a read error. In DNA form, the CDR3 reads TGTGCCGGCAGTCGGCCTAGCGGCCAAGGCTGGAATGAGCAGTTCTTC. Protein sequence: CAGSRPSGQGWNEQFF. The gene calls are TRBV12-3 or TRBV12-4 and TRBJ2-1, with 7 positions matching TRBD2. This CDR3 contains 16 residues.

The chain links TRBV28 to TRBJ2-7, with 11 bases aligning to TRBD2. Germline V gene lookup returns CDR1 MDHEN and CDR2 SYDVKM. The V segment lost 1 base and the J segment 0 bases; nucleotides outside the gene matches: 2. The length of the CDR3 is 16 residues. The CDR3 reads CASSLSGLAGSYEQYF. The CDR3 coding sequence is TGTGCCAGCAGTTTATCCGGACTAGCGGGCTCCTACGAGCAGTACTTC.